This TCR beta chain is from a study of molecular identifiers for immune sequencing clone quantification. Study in general: Five aliquots were made in replicates from the RNA of approximately 20,000 or 98,000 naive CD8 cells, and four were sequenced.

The CDR3 totals 16 residues. Germline CDR1 is SNHLY and CDR2 is FYNNEI. Trimming removed 7 bases from V and 4 bases from J; junction bases left unmatched: 16. Naive CD8 sequencing libraries were generated from about 19,000 to 1,100,000 sorted cells, with 10%, 30% or 50% RNA as input. Naive CD8 T cells were sorted as CD8+CD4-CCR7+CD45RA+. The sample holds many counts of this clonotype. The bulk TCR libraries were made with methods described before and with listed TCR primers. MiXCR, applied by TCRdb to the PCR reads, yields one record per CDR3 protein. Altogether about half a million distinct CDR3 sequences are present, 20% to 25% being singletons, with the ten largest covering approximately 0.84%.

Specimen: naive CD8+ T cells from blood, with Jurkat cell RNA spiked in. Described subset: FACS-sorted CD8+CD4-CCR7+CD45RA+ naive T cells. This chain uses TRBV2 with TRBJ2-7, with 7 bases matching TRBD1. The sequence was collected from a human donor in good health. Some libraries in this study had Jurkat cell RNA spiked in. Here the CDR3 DNA reads TGTGCCAGCAAAGAAGACAGGGTGAAAGTCCTGTACGAGCAGTACTTC. Protein sequence: CASKEDRVKVLYEQYF. The whole variable domain, remainder taken from reference TRBV2 and TRBJ2-7, is EPEVTQTPSHQVTQMGQEVILRCVPISNHLYFYWYRQILGQKVEFLVSFYNNEISEKSEIFDDQFSVERPDGSNFTLKIRSTKLEDSAMYFCASKEDRVKVLYEQYFGPGTRLTVT.